Listed here are 19 T cell receptor beta chains from one sample, sequenced in a study of T cell repertoires in cytomegalovirus infection. TCRdb fed the reads into MiXCR, producing one record per CDR3 protein. The sample lists around 280,000 distinct CDR3 sequences, roughly a tenth seen once, with less than 3% in the top ten. Sequenced sample: PBMCs. The receptor set was obtained from a human donor in good health (CMV status not recorded). Some clones in this sample may be carry-over from other donors' samples.

This clonotype appeared many times. The rearrangement links TRBV5-1 to TRBJ2-1, with D perhaps TRBD1 or TRBD2 (7 bases each). The CDR3 is 15 residues long. V lost 7 bases to trimming and J lost 1 base, with 15 bases between them. CDR1 and CDR2 (germline): SGHRS, YFSETQ. CDR3 coding DNA: TGCGCCAGCTCCCTCCAGGGGGGGTCCTACAATGAGCAGTTCTTC. Amino acid sequence: CASSLQGGSYNEQFF.

This clonotype was detected only a few times. The V and J genes are TRBV29-1 and TRBJ1-1, with D possibly matching TRBD1 (6 bases). This CDR3 spans 13 amino acids. Germline CDR1 reads SQVTM; CDR2 reads ANQGSEA. Trimming stripped 8 bases from V and 0 bases from J, with 13 bases between. The CDR3 sequence: CSHPGHLNTEAFF. CDR3 bases: TGCAGCCATCCGGGACATTTGAACACTGAAGCTTTCTTT. Variable domain in full (rest from reference TRBV29-1 and TRBJ1-1): SAVISQKPSRDICQRGTSLTIQCQVDSQVTMMFWYRQQPGQSLTLIATANQGSEATYESGFVIDKFPISRPNLTFSTLTVSNMSPEDSSIYLCSHPGHLNTEAFFGQGTRLTVV.

This clonotype has at least ten counts. The chain employs TRBV7-9 and TRBJ1-2; D is perhaps TRBD1 (5 bases). The germline gives CDR1 SEHNR, CDR2 FQNEAQ (reference sequence). Trimming shortened V by 4 bases and J by 1 base, and 10 bases separated the two germline ends. The length of the CDR3 is 14 residues. The CDR3 nucleotides are TGTGCCAGCAGCTGGCGGGACGGTAACTATGGCTACACCTTC. Its translation is CASSWRDGNYGYTF.

The chain links TRBV5-5 to TRBJ1-1; TRBD1 matches at 7 bases. The CDR3 has 16 residues. Germline lookup yields CDR1 SGHKS and CDR2 YYEKEE (reference sequence). With V trimmed by 2 bases and J by 1 base, 8 bases remained unmatched. Here the CDR3 reads CASSLPYRGRNTEAFF. As DNA, the CDR3 is TGTGCCAGCAGCTTACCATACAGGGGAAGGAACACTGAAGCTTTCTTT.

This clonotype was detected ten times or more. V gene TRBV7-2 combines with J gene TRBJ1-4; D gene ambiguous. The CDR3 is 15 amino acids. Germline lookup yields CDR1 SGHTA and CDR2 FQGNSA. V lost 5 bases and J lost 5, with 15 bases in between. Written as DNA, the CDR3 is TGTGCCAGCAGCAGGTCCAGCAAACTCAATGAAAAACTGTTTTTT. It specifies CASSRSSKLNEKLFF.

This clonotype occurred many times. The chain uses TRBV7-6 and TRBJ2-1, with D perhaps matching TRBD1 (5 bases). Per the germline V gene, CDR1 is SGHVS and CDR2 is FNYEAQ. The CDR3 has 15 amino acids. Trimming took off 5 bases at V and 2 bases at J, with 13 bases between the two ends. CDR3 coding DNA: TGTGCCAGCAGCCCCAGACAGAAAACCTACAATGAGCAGTTCTTC. Its protein product is CASSPRQKTYNEQFF.

There are a few counts of this clonotype. The CDR3 is CSAKAGGTDTQYF. The CDR3 nucleotides read TGCAGTGCTAAGGCAGGGGGCACAGATACGCAGTATTTT. The J gene is TRBJ2-3, the V gene TRBV20-1, with a weak D call TRBD1 (6 bases). The CDR3 is 13 amino acids. Between the trimmed V and J ends, which lost 4 bases and 1 base, there was a span of 9 bases. In germline, CDR1 is DFQATT, CDR2 SNEGSKA (reference sequence).

This clonotype was found once. The genes are TRBV18 and TRBJ2-3; D possibly corresponds to TRBD1 (6 bases). Trimming shortened V by 4 bases and J by 3 bases, and 14 bases separated the two germline ends. The CDR3 contains 15 residues. The V gene's germline CDR1 is KGHSH and CDR2 LQKENI. The CDR3 DNA reads as TGTGCCAGCTCACTTCCCAGAACAGGGACAGATACGCAGTATTTT. Its translation: CASSLPRTGTDTQYF.

This clonotype has a count of ten or more. The gene calls are TRBV6-2 or TRBV6-3 and TRBJ2-5, with D uncertain. There are 12 residues in the CDR3. V lost 3 bases to trimming and J lost 3 bases, with 5 bases between them. In germline, CDR1 is MNHEY, CDR2 SVGEGT. CDR3: CASSYPKETQYF. The CDR3 DNA is TGTGCCAGCAGTTATCCCAAAGAGACCCAGTACTTC.

This clonotype was found a few times. This may be a read error: a much more frequent sequence differs by one nucleotide. This chain links TRBV20-1 with TRBJ2-1; TRBD1 aligns across 11 bases. The length of the CDR3 is 14 residues. Germline lookup yields CDR1 DFQATT and CDR2 SNEGSKA (reference sequence). V lost 2 bases to trimming and J lost 5 bases; unmatched junction nucleotides: 2. The CDR3 DNA reads TGCAGTGCTAGACCGGGACAGGGGGACAATGAGCAGTTCTTC. Its protein is CSARPGQGDNEQFF.

This clonotype was detected many times. The chain recombines TRBV7-2 with TRBJ2-1, with TRBD2 identical over 16 bases. Trimming at V came to 1 base and at J to 4 bases, leaving 7 bases not matched to a gene. Germline CDR1 and CDR2: SGHTA and FQGNSA. The CDR3 runs to 19 residues. In nucleotides, the CDR3 is TGTGCCAGCAGCTTAGAGGGACTAGCGGGGGGGCCAGGGTACAATGAGCAGTTCTTC. Amino acid sequence: CASSLEGLAGGPGYNEQFF.

The V call is TRBV20-1, the J call TRBJ2-3; 8 nucleotides line up with TRBD2. The germline CDR1 and CDR2 sequences are DFQATT and SNEGSKA (reference sequence). V shed 6 bases, J shed 3 bases, and the junction held 2 bases outside the gene matches. The CDR3 is 12 residues long. The CDR3 region has the DNA TGCAGTGCGGGCGGGGGGACAGATACGCAGTATTTT. The encoded protein is CSAGGGTDTQYF.

As regards this clonotype: An end of the junction differs from the germline gene, which may be a read error. The chain employs TRBV28 and TRBJ1-4; the match to TRBD1 covers 8 bases. The CDR3 loop spans 15 amino acids. Germline CDR1 is MDHEN and CDR2 is SYDVKM. This CDR3 is CASTSAGTGGEKLYF. In DNA, the CDR3 is TGTGCCAGCACCTCAGCCGGGACAGGAGGTGAAAAACTGTATTTT.

This clonotype appeared many times. The chain uses TRBV3-1 and TRBJ1-1; tentatively, D is TRBD1 (6 bases). The CDR3 has 15 residues. Germline assignment: CDR1 LGHDT and CDR2 YNNKEL (reference sequence). Trimming left V 6 bases short and J 0 bases short, with 14 bases between. For the CDR3, the DNA is TGTGCCAGCAGTCTAGGACAGCCAATGAACACTGAAGCTTTCTTT. Residues: CASSLGQPMNTEAFF.

The CDR3 region is CASRDRDTQYF. For the CDR3, the DNA is TGTGCCAGCAGGGACCGAGATACGCAGTATTTT. The chain uses TRBV28 and TRBJ2-3; the D is unclear. V was shortened by 6 bases and J by 5 bases, with 6 bases between the two germline ends. Germline CDR1 reads MDHEN; CDR2 reads SYDVKM. CDR3 length: 11 residues. Variable domain in full (rest from reference TRBV28 and TRBJ2-3): DVKVTQSSRYLVKRTGEKVFLECVQDMDHENMFWYRQDPGLGLRLIYFSYDVKMKEKGDIPEGYSVSREKKERFSLILESASTNQTSMYLCASRDRDTQYFGPGTRLTVL.

This clonotype was counted ten times or more. The V and J genes are TRBV20-1 and TRBJ2-6; a weak D match, TRBD2 (6 bases). This CDR3 is built from 16 residues. The V end was cut by 1 base, the J end by 1 base, with 11 bases between. Germline V lookup: CDR1 DFQATT, CDR2 SNEGSKA (reference sequence). The CDR3 reads CSARVWGGSGANVLTF. The CDR3 DNA sequence: TGCAGTGCTAGAGTCTGGGGAGGTTCTGGGGCCAACGTCCTGACTTTC.

Worth noting for this clonotype: A much larger clonotype is one base distant, so this may be a read error. J is TRBJ2-7 and V is TRBV28, with a possible D match to TRBD2 (5 bases). The germline gives CDR1 MDHEN, CDR2 SYDVKM. The CDR3 loop spans 12 amino acids. Trimming removed 4 bases at V and 3 bases at J, with 7 bases between. The CDR3 DNA sequence: TGTGCCAGCAGTTCTGCGGGCTACGAGCAGTACTTC. This encodes CASSSAGYEQYF.

This clonotype was counted only a few times. This sequence joins TRBV27 and TRBJ2-5, with 8 nucleotides matching TRBD1. Germline CDR1 reads MNHEY; CDR2 reads SMNVEV (reference sequence). With V trimmed by 6 bases and J by 4 bases, 4 bases remained unmatched. The CDR3 spans 13 residues. CDR3 region: CASRMDRVETQYF. The CDR3 nucleotides are TGTGCCAGCAGGATGGACAGGGTAGAGACCCAGTACTTC.

This clonotype was observed a handful of times. J is TRBJ1-1 and V is TRBV12-3 or TRBV12-4; D may be TRBD1 (5 bases). V lost 6 bases, J lost 8 bases, and 16 bases lay in between. CDR3 length equals 13 residues. The CDR3 reads CASRGTDLGEAFF. DNA for the CDR3: TGTGCCAGCAGGGGGACCGACCTTGGGGAAGCTTTCTTT.